The entry that follows covers one T cell receptor (beta chain) sequence. Its target antigen remains unknown. No much larger clone exists at a distance of one base, and base qualities are not known. TCR CDR3 regions were amplified from genomic DNA by multiplex PCR using the deep immunoSEQ assay. For each cell subset, the extracted genomic DNA was distributed evenly across all wells of several immunoSEQ 96-well plates, and each plate served as one replicate. For sorted subsets, 200 to 250 ng of genomic DNA, equivalent to 25,000 to 35,000 T cell genomes, went into each replicate PCR. Purified libraries were measured with a Qubit 3.0 fluorometer, size-checked on a Bioanalyzer 2100, and measured again with the KAPA Library Quantification kit. Every immunoSEQ 96-well plate was sequenced on a dedicated single-read 150-cycle Illumina NextSeq 550 flow cell. The study's processing was this. The immunoSEQ output contained only junctional sequences without quality scores, so filtering could not match that applied to full-length reads. Sequences were annotated with PyIR, a Python wrapper for IgBLAST v1.9, and V/J genes and CDR3 were assigned using IMGT germline references. Reads were filtered out if the reads had weak V/J assignments (E-value above 1e-6), no CDR3, stop codons, out-of-frame junctions, or ambiguous translated residues. A V3J clonotype was defined by an identical inferred V gene, J gene, and CDR3 amino acid sequence. To compute the percentage overlap between repertoires, the number of shared unique clonotypes was divided by the size of the smaller repertoire. Richness of each repertoire was evaluated using RTK rarefaction, the Chao1 estimator, and Recon v2.1 estimates of unobserved clonotypes. For all TCRbeta clonotypes obtained by the gDNA method from a handful of donors, generation probabilities were computed with OLGA. In its TCRdb copy, this immuneACCESS table keeps in-frame sequences only and misses some clones. Where compared with another copy, unresolved V genes explain less than half of these, and the others have no known cause. That table supplies the V and J calls and clone size; D and trimming were determined from the DNA. In this sample the table shows under 1 million clones, 80% to 95% of which occur a single time. The biggest ten clones account for less than 25% of the sample.

This specimen comes from a study of shared clonotypes between healthy human individuals (dated by TCRdb to 2019 to 2021). Regarding the study in general: The cohort comprised two women and a few men aged 18 to 49 years. For each donor, three plates each were used for CD4 naive and CD4 memory, two plates were used for CD8 naive, and one plate was used for CD8 memory. To estimate repertoire size and how much clonotypes are shared between individuals, the study performed deep sequencing of blood TCR repertoires from roughly five healthy adults. Different laboratories and diverse techniques were used to prepare libraries and sequence TCR repertoires, to increase sequencing depth and limit assay-specific biases. Each donor's leukapheresis produced roughly between roughly 0.85 and 10 billion PBMCs.

Summary of the overall study and its limitations: Compared with non-shared clonotypes, clonotypes shared by all four sorted-subset donors had higher generation probabilities. The small number of donors limited the genetic and exposure-history diversity represented. Incomplete sequencing was indicated by rarefaction of sorted-subset datasets, despite the large sequencing depth. Sharing across several donors was observed for approximately 4.6% of naive CD4, over 3% of naive CD8, 2% to 2.5% of memory CD4, and roughly 0.4% of memory CD8 clonotypes. Pairwise subsampling led to the expectation that sequencing depth would affect the degree of clonotype sharing among donors. Naive subsets generally had larger estimated clonotype richness than memory subsets did. Only blood was sampled, and tissue TCR repertoires likely differ from those in blood.

CD8 naive samples consisted of CD45RO-negative cells that were positively selected for CCR7, yielding a CD45RA+CCR7+ population without TemRA cells. The donors were healthy, HIV-negative adults with no recently reported acute infections or vaccinations. All donors were Caucasian adults living in Nashville, Tennessee, USA. Blood was obtained by leukapheresis, after which PBMCs were separated by Ficoll-Histopaque density gradient centrifugation and cryopreserved in liquid nitrogen vapor phase. Analytical flow cytometry was used to check the purity and quantity of every magnetically sorted T cell population. From each sorted fraction, genomic DNA was isolated and quantified by UV absorbance on a Nanodrop 2000c. The TCR was taken from a man under 40 in good health. The sample comprised naive CD8+ T cells sorted from blood. This specimen's cell subset or site label, interpreted: CD45RA+CCR7+.

Here is the DNA: TGCGCCAGCAGCTTGAATCTAGCGGCCGCCTACAATGAGCAGTTCTTC. Its protein is CASSLNLAAAYNEQFF. The sequence is built from TRBV5-1 and TRBJ2-1; 7 bases in the junction line up with TRBD2. Reading from cysteine to phenylalanine, the CDR3 counts 16 amino acids. The entry retains the CDR3 DNA only, 48 bases that are in frame from base 1. Via the germline V gene, CDR1 is SGHRS and CDR2 YFSETQ. The germline V end is reduced by 1 base and the J end by 2 bases; junction bases left unmatched: 6.